The 14 T cell receptor beta chains given below trace back to one sample, sequenced in a study of blood T cell repertoires in COVID-19. Some clones are missing from TCRdb's copy, which holds only in-frame ones; the method was immunoSEQ multiplex PCR. This table holds some 100,000 clones, nearly 90% found once. Specimen: peripheral blood. All receptors come from a woman in her fifties or sixties with acute or convalescent COVID-19.

The chain carries TRBV5-4 and TRBJ1-3; possibly TRBD1 for D (6 bases). V shed 5 bases and J shed 0 bases, with 12 bases lying between them. Germline V gene data show CDR1 as SGHNT and CDR2 as YYREEE (reference sequence). The CDR3 sequence is 15 residues long. CDR3 in amino acids: CASSLQGVSGNTIYF. CDR3 DNA: TGTGCCAGCAGTTTACAGGGAGTCTCTGGAAACACCATATATTTT.

The chain employs TRBV10-3 and TRBJ1-2, with 10 bases matching TRBD1. The trim removed 3 bases at V and 8 bases at J, leaving 6 bases unmatched. This CDR3 region has 14 residues. Germline CDR1 and CDR2: ENHRY and SYGVKD. The CDR3 nucleotides read TGTGCCATCAGTGACCGACAGGGGGCAAGGGGCTACACCTTC. It yields the protein CAISDRQGARGYTF.

The chain has TRBV27 and TRBJ2-7; no clear D gene. V shed 6 bases and J shed 2 bases, with 17 bases lying between them. The CDR3 has 15 residues. CDR1 is MNHEY and CDR2 is SMNVEV in the germline V gene (reference sequence). The CDR3: CASRPNSARTYEQYV. The CDR3 region has the DNA TGTGCCAGCAGACCAAATTCCGCTAGGACCTACGAGCAGTACGTC.

This clone was observed a single time. This chain links TRBV7-9 with TRBJ1-1; D is possibly TRBD1 (5 bases). The CDR3 is 14 amino acids. CDR1 and CDR2 from the germline V gene are SEHNR and FQNEAQ (reference sequence). The V end was cut by 5 bases, the J end by 1 base, with 11 bases between. For the CDR3, the DNA is TGTGCCAGCAGCGCTAGGGGAGGGAACACTGAAGCTTTCTTT. Translation: CASSARGGNTEAFF.

This chain joins TRBV7-8 and TRBJ2-2; no clear D. Trimming stripped 5 bases from V and 6 bases from J, with 7 bases between. The germline CDR1 and CDR2 sequences are SGHVS and FQNEAQ. The CDR3 contains 12 residues. The CDR3 sequence: CASSLTPGELFF. For the CDR3, the DNA is TGTGCCAGCAGCCTGACTCCCGGGGAGCTGTTTTTT.

The chain is built from TRBV19 and TRBJ2-3; 7 nucleotides agree with TRBD2. The length of the CDR3 is 13 residues. The junction had 3 bases not matched to a gene; V was cut back by 5 bases and J by 4 bases. The germline V gene encodes CDR1 LNHDA and CDR2 SQIVND (reference sequence). As DNA, the CDR3 is TGTGCCAGTAGTGTCCGGGGGGCAGATACGCAGTATTTT. Protein sequence: CASSVRGADTQYF.

The gene calls are TRBV20-1 and TRBJ2-3; D is possibly TRBD2 (6 bases). Between the trimmed V and J ends, which lost 3 bases and 4 bases, there was a span of 20 bases. The CDR3 loop spans 16 amino acids. The V gene's germline CDR1 is DFQATT and CDR2 SNEGSKA (reference sequence). This CDR3 is CSASIGRERRADTQYF. The CDR3 DNA reads as TGCAGTGCTAGTATCGGGAGAGAGAGGAGGGCAGATACGCAGTATTTT.

The chain is built from TRBV24-1 and TRBJ2-3; 14 bases match TRBD2. Germline values: CDR1 KGHDR, CDR2 SFDVKD. The CDR3 sequence is 19 residues long. Germline trimming cut 4 bases from V and 4 bases from J; bases unmatched to any gene: 12. Here the CDR3 DNA reads TGTGCCACCAGTGAACGACTAGCGGGAGGGCCCTCGGGCCCAGATACGCAGTATTTT. It is translated as CATSERLAGGPSGPDTQYF.

This clone has just a few counts. This chain links TRBV20-1 with TRBJ2-3, with TRBD2 as a possible D gene (5 bases). Germline V lookup: CDR1 DFQATT, CDR2 SNEGSKA (reference sequence). V was clipped by 3 bases and J by 1 base, with 17 bases between them. The CDR3 spans 16 residues. DNA of the CDR3: TGCAGTGCTAGTGTATTCGGGATTCTCGGCACAGATACGCAGTATTTT. Residues: CSASVFGILGTDTQYF.

The rearrangement uses TRBV19 and TRBJ2-7, with TRBD2 matching 9 bases. The CDR3 covers 15 residues. The V gene's germline CDR1 is LNHDA and CDR2 SQIVND (reference sequence). V gave up 3 bases and J gave up 2 bases; unmatched junction bases: 5. The CDR3, as DNA: TGTGCCAGTAGTATCTCTAGCGGGATCGCCTACGAGCAGTACTTC. As protein: CASSISSGIAYEQYF.

The chain joins TRBV2 to TRBJ1-5; TRBD1 might be the D (6 bases). Trimming removed 6 bases from V and 9 bases from J, with 18 bases in between. This CDR3 has 14 amino acids. CDR1 and CDR2 (germline): SNHLY, FYNNEI. CDR3 nucleotide sequence: TGTGCCAGCAGGCCGGGACACGGCATGGGGCCCCAGCATTTT. Residues: CASRPGHGMGPQHF.

This clone was picked up a small number of times. The chain carries TRBV9 and TRBJ2-1, with D perhaps TRBD1 (6 bases). Germline-derived CDR1 and CDR2 are SGDLS and YYNGEE. V dropped 3 bases and J dropped 5 bases, with 18 bases sitting between them. This CDR3 spans 16 amino acids. The CDR3 nucleotides are TGTGCCAGCAGCGCCCCGCCCGGGTCAGGGGACAATGAGCAGTTCTTC. This codes for CASSAPPGSGDNEQFF.

The chain uses TRBV18 and TRBJ2-2, with TRBD2 matching over 7 bases. The CDR3 extends over 14 amino acids. Trimming cost V 8 bases and J 4 bases; bases outside gene matches: 7. Germline-derived CDR1 and CDR2 are KGHSH and LQKENI. The CDR3 sequence is CASPREKGTGELFF. CDR3 nucleotide sequence: TGTGCCAGCCCGCGGGAGAAGGGCACCGGGGAGCTGTTTTTT.

The chain combines TRBV9 with TRBJ1-4; D is perhaps TRBD1 (6 bases). The CDR3 totals 15 residues. In germline, CDR1 is SGDLS, CDR2 YYNGEE. Trimming removed 4 bases at V and 0 bases at J, with 10 bases between. CDR3 nucleotide sequence: TGTGCCAGCAGCCCGGACAGTACAACTAATGAAAAACTGTTTTTT. Translating it yields CASSPDSTTNEKLFF.